These T cell receptor beta chains were read from a single sample in a study of a mutant IDH1 vaccine in newly diagnosed glioma. Sequencing used immunoSEQ multiplex PCR; TCRdb keeps in-frame clones, though not all of them. This sample carries about 96,000 clones, around 80% of them seen once, and the ten largest clones take 6.5% to 9.5%. The sample consisted of PBMCs, taken from a glioma patient treated with radiotherapy, temozolomide or both. These receptors were taken from a man aged 35-49 years with glioma. Each CDR3 is given with its conserved first and last residue. D genes are given only for firm matches. Clone size is shown for a subset of rows, as once, few, many or a class of expanded clone.

J: TRBJ2-1
D: TRBD1
size: NA
V: TRBV19
DNA: TGTGCCAGTAACCCCCACACGGGACAGGGGCACTACAATGAGCAGTTCTTC
CDR3: CASNPHTGQGHYNEQFF

J: TRBJ2-3
D: TRBD1
size: once
V: TRBV5-1
DNA: TGCGCCAGCAGCTTGGACAGGGGTGGCACAGATACGCAGTATTTT
CDR3: CASSLDRGGTDTQYF

J: TRBJ2-7
D: TRBD1
size: NA
V: TRBV6-5
DNA: TGTGCCAGCAGATGGGACAGGGCACCCAACGAGCAGTACTTC
CDR3: CASRWDRAPNEQYF

J: TRBJ2-7
D: TRBD2
size: NA
V: TRBV7-3
DNA: TGTGCCAGCAAACCTAGCGGGAGTTCGTACGAGCAGTACTTC
CDR3: CASKPSGSSYEQYF

J: TRBJ2-7
D: NA
size: NA
V: TRBV10-3
DNA: TGTGCCGCCCGACAGGCCGGCTCCTACGAGCAGTACTTC
CDR3: CAARQAGSYEQYF

J: TRBJ2-7
D: NA
size: once
V: TRBV15
DNA: TGTGCCACCAGCGGGGAGGCAGGAGCTGACTACGAGCAGTACTTC
CDR3: CATSGEAGADYEQYF

J: TRBJ2-7
D: TRBD2
size: NA
V: TRBV5-6
DNA: TGTGCCAGCAGCTTGGCCGGGGGACTAAACTACGAGCAGTACTTC
CDR3: CASSLAGGLNYEQYF

J: TRBJ1-5
D: NA
size: NA
V: TRBV27
DNA: TGTGCCAGCAGGACCGGGGGCCCCAATCAGCCCCAGCATTTT
CDR3: CASRTGGPNQPQHF

J: TRBJ1-2
D: NA
size: few
V: TRBV7-9
DNA: TGTGCCAGCAGCTTAGTCGCTTCGGGCTACACCTTC
CDR3: CASSLVASGYTF

J: TRBJ2-5
D: NA
size: NA
V: TRBV9
DNA: TGTGCCAGCAGCAACGGGGCGGGGAGCCAAGAGACCCAGTACTTC
CDR3: CASSNGAGSQETQYF

J: TRBJ2-7
D: NA
size: NA
V: TRBV5-6
DNA: TGTGCCAGCAGCAGACCAGGGGGGAACTACGAGCAGTACTTC
CDR3: CASSRPGGNYEQYF

J: TRBJ2-7
D: NA
size: NA
V: TRBV6-1
DNA: TGTGCCAGCATGAGCCTCTACTACGAGCAGTACTTC
CDR3: CASMSLYYEQYF

J: TRBJ2-7
D: TRBD1
size: NA
V: TRBV4-2
DNA: TGTGCCAGCAGCCAAGAGTCACAGGGGGCGGCCTACGAGCAGTACTTC
CDR3: CASSQESQGAAYEQYF

J: TRBJ2-5
D: NA
size: NA
V: TRBV6-5
DNA: TGTGCCAGCAGCTCTCTCGGGGGGCCTGGGGAGACCCAGTACTTC
CDR3: CASSSLGGPGETQYF

J: TRBJ2-7
D: NA
size: NA
V: TRBV5-4
DNA: TGTGCCAGCAGCTTGGGCACGGCGGCACGCTACGAGCAGTACTTC
CDR3: CASSLGTAARYEQYF

J: TRBJ2-7
D: NA
size: NA
V: TRBV21-1
DNA: TGTGCCAGCAGCAAAGTTTGCGAGGGGCGCCCCTACGAGCAGTACTTC
CDR3: CASSKVCEGRPYEQYF

J: TRBJ2-3
D: NA
size: NA
V: TRBV25-1
DNA: TGTGCCAGCAGCCTGGTGGGGGCAGATACGCAGTATTTT
CDR3: CASSLVGADTQYF

J: TRBJ2-3
D: NA
size: NA
V: TRBV7-2
DNA: TGTGCCAGCAGATTATTCCCCGGGCCCACAGATACGCAGTATTTT
CDR3: CASRLFPGPTDTQYF

J: TRBJ1-1
D: NA
size: NA
V: TRBV5-1
DNA: TGCGCCAGCAGCTTGGTGTCCAGAGAGAGCACTGAAGCTTTCTTT
CDR3: CASSLVSRESTEAFF

J: TRBJ1-6
D: TRBD1
size: NA
V: TRBV5-1
DNA: TGCGCCAGCAGCTTGGAACAGGGGGCTCCGAATTCACCCCTCCACTTT
CDR3: CASSLEQGAPNSPLHF

J: TRBJ2-5
D: TRBD2
size: NA
V: TRBV5-1
DNA: TGCGCCAGCAGCTCCCCGGGGGGGCGGGAGCAGTACTTC
CDR3: CASSSPGGREQYF

J: TRBJ2-3
D: TRBD2
size: NA
V: TRBV10-3
DNA: TGTGCCACCGCTGGCGGGGGAAGCACAGATACGCAGTATTTT
CDR3: CATAGGGSTDTQYF

J: TRBJ2-1
D: NA
size: NA
V: TRBV11-2
DNA: TGTGCCAGCAGCTCCCTGTTAGTCGGATCCAGGTACAATGAGCAGTTCTTC
CDR3: CASSSLLVGSRYNEQFF

J: TRBJ2-3
D: NA
size: NA
V: TRBV4-3
DNA: TGCGCCAGCAGCCCCTTCGGCTCGGATACGCAGTATTTT
CDR3: CASSPFGSDTQYF

J: TRBJ2-5
D: TRBD2
size: NA
V: TRBV30
DNA: TGTGCCTGGAGTGTACGGCCTAGCGGGAAAGGGCAAGAGACCCAGTACTTC
CDR3: CAWSVRPSGKGQETQYF

J: TRBJ1-6
D: NA
size: NA
V: TRBV5-4
DNA: TGTGCCAGCAGCTTGGTGGCAGGTCGTATTGGCTCACCCCTCCACTTT
CDR3: CASSLVAGRIGSPLHF

J: TRBJ1-5
D: TRBD1
size: NA
V: TRBV23-1
DNA: TGCGCCGGGCCCCGAGGCAGGGGGAGAATAGGACAGCCCCAGCATTTT
CDR3: CAGPRGRGRIGQPQHF

J: TRBJ2-3
D: NA
size: NA
V: TRBV4-3
DNA: TGCGCCAGCAGCCAAGGGCCTAGCGCAAGGAGCACAGATACGCAGTATTTT
CDR3: CASSQGPSARSTDTQYF

J: TRBJ2-1
D: NA
size: NA
V: TRBV6-6
DNA: TGTGCCAGCAGTTCCACCGGGACGGATTCCTACAATGAGCAGTTCTTC
CDR3: CASSSTGTDSYNEQFF

J: TRBJ2-7
D: NA
size: NA
V: TRBV6-5
DNA: TGTGCCAGCAAAGGGACTGGGGACTACGAGCAGTACTTC
CDR3: CASKGTGDYEQYF

J: TRBJ1-5
D: NA
size: NA
V: TRBV19
DNA: TGTGCCAGTAGGCTGGACAGATATAGCAATCAGCCCCAGCATTTT
CDR3: CASRLDRYSNQPQHF

J: TRBJ2-6
D: TRBD1
size: NA
V: TRBV10-3
DNA: TGTGCCATCAGTGGGGACAGGGTCCGCTCTGGGGCCAACGTCCTGACTTTC
CDR3: CAISGDRVRSGANVLTF

J: TRBJ2-3
D: NA
size: NA
V: TRBV14
DNA: TGTGCCAGCAGCCCCCGGACGGTAGATACGCAGTATTTT
CDR3: CASSPRTVDTQYF